This T cell receptor (beta chain) was retrieved from a study of blood T cell repertoires in COVID-19. On the study more broadly: Italy, Spain and the United States were the sources of the convalescent and acute COVID-19 samples.

Here immunoSEQ multiplex PCR was the method, and the copy in TCRdb shows in-frame clones only, minus some. The sample lists approximately 220,000 clones, 88% occurring once. The CDR3 loop spans 13 amino acids. CDR1 is SEHNR, CDR2 FQNEAQ, per germline (reference sequence). Trimming removed 5 bases from V and 10 bases from J, with 15 bases in between. Material: peripheral blood. This receptor was taken from a man aged 40-49 years with acute or convalescent COVID-19. This chain joins TRBV7-9 and TRBJ2-1, with D unclear. CDR3 in DNA: TGTGCCAGCAGCCCACTCTCTAGAACAGAGCAGTTCTTC. Protein sequence: CASSPLSRTEQFF.